This T cell receptor (beta chain) was obtained from a study of T cell changes during pregnancy in multiple sclerosis. Sequenced by immunoSEQ multiplex PCR; TCRdb stores in-frame clones only, minus some. The data show approximately 97,000 clones, about nine tenths seen once. Between the trimmed V and J ends, which lost 0 bases and 3 bases, there was a span of 12 bases. This CDR3 comprises 15 residues. The germline V gene has CDR1 LNHDA and CDR2 SQIVND (reference sequence). The sequenced sample was peripheral blood, obtained in the second trimester of pregnancy. This sequence joins TRBV19 and TRBJ2-7, with D maybe TRBD2 (7 bases). The TCR comes from a female donor in good health, enrolled as a control in a pregnancy study. The CDR3, as DNA: TGTGCCAGTAGTATAGATGGCGGGGGCTTCTACGAGCAGTACTTC. Its translation is CASSIDGGGFYEQYF. The full variable domain, with the rest looked up from reference TRBV19 and TRBJ2-7, is DGGITQSPKYLFRKEGQNVTLSCEQNLNHDAMYWYRQDPGQGLRLIYYSQIVNDFQKGDIAEGYSVSREKKESFPLTVTSAQKNPTAFYLCASSIDGGGFYEQYFGPGTRLTVT.